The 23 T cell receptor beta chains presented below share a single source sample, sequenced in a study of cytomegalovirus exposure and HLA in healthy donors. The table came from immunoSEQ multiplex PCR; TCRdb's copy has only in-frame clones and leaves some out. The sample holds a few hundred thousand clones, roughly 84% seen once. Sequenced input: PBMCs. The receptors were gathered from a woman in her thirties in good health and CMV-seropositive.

The DNA for the CDR3 is TGTGCCAGCAGCTCCAGGGGGCACGGTGGCACTGAAGCTTTCTTT. Amino acids: CASSSRGHGGTEAFF. The rearrangement uses TRBV7-2 and TRBJ1-1; 8 bases line up with TRBD1. Per germline, CDR1 SGHTA and CDR2 FQGNSA. The CDR3 covers 15 residues. With V trimmed by 4 bases and J by 4 bases, 8 bases remained unmatched.

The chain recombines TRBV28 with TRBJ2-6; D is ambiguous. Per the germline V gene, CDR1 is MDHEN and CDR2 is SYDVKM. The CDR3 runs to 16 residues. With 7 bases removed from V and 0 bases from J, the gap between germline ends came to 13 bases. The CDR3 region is CASTHPNRSGANVLTF. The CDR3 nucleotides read TGTGCCAGCACCCACCCGAATCGCTCTGGGGCCAACGTCCTGACTTTC.

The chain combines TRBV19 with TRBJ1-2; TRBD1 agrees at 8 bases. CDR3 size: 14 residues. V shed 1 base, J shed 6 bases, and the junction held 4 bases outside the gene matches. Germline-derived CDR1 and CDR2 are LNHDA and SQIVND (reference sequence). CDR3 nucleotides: TGTGCCAGTAGTATAGGTCCAGGGGGCAATGGCTACACCTTC. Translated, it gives CASSIGPGGNGYTF.

This CDR3 is CASSLDGGQPQHF. In DNA, the CDR3 is TGTGCCAGCAGCTTAGACGGGGGTCAGCCCCAGCATTTT. V is TRBV7-2 and J is TRBJ1-5; the D gene is possibly TRBD1 (5 bases). The CDR3 runs 13 residues. V lost 1 base and J 6 bases, leaving 7 bases between the germline ends. CDR1 is SGHTA and CDR2 is FQGNSA in the germline V gene.

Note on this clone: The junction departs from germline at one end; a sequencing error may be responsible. CDR3 in amino acids: CASRTLLAGVTVF. In nucleotides, the CDR3 is TGTGCCAGCAGAACCCTACTAGCGGGAGTCACGGTCTTC. The V and J genes are TRBV7-2 and TRBJ2-1; TRBD2 matches at 11 bases. Germline V gene sequence: CDR1 SGHTA, CDR2 FQGNSA. This CDR3 is 13 amino acids long.

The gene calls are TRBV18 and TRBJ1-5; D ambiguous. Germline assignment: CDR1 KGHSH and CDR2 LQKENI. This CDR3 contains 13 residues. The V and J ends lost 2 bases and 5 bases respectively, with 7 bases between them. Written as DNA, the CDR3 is TGTGCCAGCTCACCATTAGAAGATCAGCCCCAGCATTTT. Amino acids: CASSPLEDQPQHF.

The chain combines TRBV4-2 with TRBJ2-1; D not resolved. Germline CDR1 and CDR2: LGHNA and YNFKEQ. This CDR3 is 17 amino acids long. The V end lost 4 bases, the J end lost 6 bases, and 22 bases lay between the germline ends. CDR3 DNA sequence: TGTGCCAGCAGCCCACCTAAGCCGGACCCAGGATTCAATGAGCAGTTCTTC. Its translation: CASSPPKPDPGFNEQFF.

CDR3 protein: CASSQGVWNEQFF. CDR3 nucleotides: TGTGCCAGCAGCCAGGGGGTTTGGAATGAGCAGTTCTTC. The V gene is TRBV7-8, the J gene TRBJ2-1; 7 bases map to TRBD1. The CDR3 is made up of 13 amino acids. CDR1 and CDR2 from the germline V gene are SGHVS and FQNEAQ. The V and J ends lost 5 bases and 7 bases, in that order; junction bases with no gene match: 5.

The DNA for the CDR3 is TGTGCCAGCAGCCAAGATCTAGGAAGGGGAAGCTACGAGCAGTACTTC. Translating gives CASSQDLGRGSYEQYF. This rearrangement joins TRBV4-2 to TRBJ2-7; possibly TRBD1 for D (5 bases). The V end was cut by 0 bases, the J end by 3 bases, with 15 bases between. Germline V gene lookup returns CDR1 LGHNA and CDR2 YNFKEQ. The length of the CDR3 is 16 residues.

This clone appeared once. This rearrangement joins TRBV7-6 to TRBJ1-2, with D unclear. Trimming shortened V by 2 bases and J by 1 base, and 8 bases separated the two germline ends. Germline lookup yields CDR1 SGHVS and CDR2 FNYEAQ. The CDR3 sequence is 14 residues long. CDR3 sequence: CASSLYGVNYGYTF. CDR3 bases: TGTGCCAGCAGCTTATATGGGGTTAACTATGGCTACACCTTC.

Here the CDR3 DNA reads TGTGCCAGCAGCTCGGACAGGAACACTGAAGCTTTCTTT. Translation: CASSSDRNTEAFF. The rearrangement joins TRBV7-9 to TRBJ1-1; D perhaps matches TRBD1 (6 bases). Germline V gene data show CDR1 as SEHNR and CDR2 as FQNEAQ (reference sequence). With 4 bases removed from V and 1 base from J, the gap between germline ends came to 7 bases. This CDR3 region has 13 residues.

The CDR3 sequence: CASSEQGDGSYEQYF. Here the CDR3 DNA reads TGTGCCAGCAGTGAACAGGGGGACGGTTCCTACGAGCAGTACTTC. V usage is TRBV6-1 and J usage is TRBJ2-7; 7 bases fit TRBD1. The CDR3 runs to 15 residues. Germline CDR1 MNHNS, CDR2 SASEGT. V lost 2 bases to trimming and J lost 1 base; unmatched junction nucleotides: 5.

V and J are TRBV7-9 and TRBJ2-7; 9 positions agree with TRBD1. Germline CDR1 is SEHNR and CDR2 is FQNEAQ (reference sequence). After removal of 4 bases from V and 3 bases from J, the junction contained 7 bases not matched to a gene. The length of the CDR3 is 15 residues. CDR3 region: CASSYPGQGNYEQYF. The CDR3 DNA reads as TGTGCCAGCAGCTATCCGGGACAGGGTAACTACGAGCAGTACTTC.

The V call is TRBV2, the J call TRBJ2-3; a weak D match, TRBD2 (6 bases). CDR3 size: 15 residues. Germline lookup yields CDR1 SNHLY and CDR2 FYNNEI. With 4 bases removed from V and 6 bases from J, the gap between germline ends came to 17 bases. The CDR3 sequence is CASSASGVRGDTQYF. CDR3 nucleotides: TGTGCCAGCAGTGCTTCGGGAGTGAGGGGCGATACGCAGTATTTT.

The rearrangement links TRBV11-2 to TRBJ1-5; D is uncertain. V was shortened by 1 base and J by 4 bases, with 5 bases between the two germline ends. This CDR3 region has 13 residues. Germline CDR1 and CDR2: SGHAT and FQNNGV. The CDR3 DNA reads TGTGCCAGCAGCTTAGGAGAAAATCAGCCCCAGCATTTT. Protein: CASSLGENQPQHF.

This CDR3 reads CASRRDTGELFF. The DNA for the CDR3 is TGTGCCAGCAGGAGAGACACCGGGGAGCTGTTTTTT. This chain uses TRBV6-5 with TRBJ2-2; unclear D gene. Germline V lookup: CDR1 MNHEY, CDR2 SVGAGI. This CDR3 has 12 amino acids. The germline V and J ends were trimmed by 6 bases and 3 bases, with 5 bases remaining between them.

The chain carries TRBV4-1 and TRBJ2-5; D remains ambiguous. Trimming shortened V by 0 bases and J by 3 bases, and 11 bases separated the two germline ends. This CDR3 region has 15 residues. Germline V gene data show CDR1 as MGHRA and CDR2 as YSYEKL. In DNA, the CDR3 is TGCGCCAGCAGCCAAGACGAGTTTGGAGAAGAGACCCAGTACTTC. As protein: CASSQDEFGEETQYF.

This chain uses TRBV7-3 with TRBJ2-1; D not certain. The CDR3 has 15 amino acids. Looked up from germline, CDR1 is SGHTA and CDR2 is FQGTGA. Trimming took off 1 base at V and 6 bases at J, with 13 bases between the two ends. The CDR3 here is CASSLSAGISNEQFF. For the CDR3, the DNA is TGTGCCAGCAGCTTAAGCGCAGGAATTTCCAATGAGCAGTTCTTC.

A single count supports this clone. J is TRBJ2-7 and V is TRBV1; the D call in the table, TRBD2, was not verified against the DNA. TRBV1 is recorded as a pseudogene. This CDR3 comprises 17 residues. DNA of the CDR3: TGCACCAGCAGCCCGCCGACTAGCGGGAAGAGCTCCTACGAGCAGTACTTC. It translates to CTSSPPTSGKSSYEQYF.

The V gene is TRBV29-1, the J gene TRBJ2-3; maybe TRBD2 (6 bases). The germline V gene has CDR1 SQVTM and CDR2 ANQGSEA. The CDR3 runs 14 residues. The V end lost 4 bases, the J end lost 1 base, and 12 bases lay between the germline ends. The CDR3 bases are TGCAGCGTTGTGAACTGGGAGGGCACAGATACGCAGTATTTT. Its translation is CSVVNWEGTDTQYF.

CDR3 DNA sequence: TGCAGCGCGGACAGGGGGCCGAGCACTGAAGCTTTCTTT. Translation gives CSADRGPSTEAFF. The chain joins TRBV29-1 to TRBJ1-1, with 11 positions matching TRBD1. The V gene's germline CDR1 is SQVTM and CDR2 ANQGSEA. The length of the CDR3 is 13 residues. The ends lost 7 bases at V and 4 bases at J; junction bases unmatched: 5.

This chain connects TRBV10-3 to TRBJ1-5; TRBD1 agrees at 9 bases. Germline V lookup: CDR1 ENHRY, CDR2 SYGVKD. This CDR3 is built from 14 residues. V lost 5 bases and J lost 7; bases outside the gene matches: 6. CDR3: CAISKTGGGQPQHF. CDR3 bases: TGTGCCATCAGTAAAACAGGGGGCGGCCAGCCCCAGCATTTT.

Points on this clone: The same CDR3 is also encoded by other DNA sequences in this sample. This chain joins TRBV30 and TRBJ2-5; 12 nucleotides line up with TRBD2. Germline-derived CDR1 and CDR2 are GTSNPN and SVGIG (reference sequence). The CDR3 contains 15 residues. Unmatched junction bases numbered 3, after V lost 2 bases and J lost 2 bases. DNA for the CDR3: TGTGCCTGGAGTACCGGACTAGCGGGACAAGAGACCCAGTACTTC. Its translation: CAWSTGLAGQETQYF.